Described below is a single TCR beta chain sequence and its context. This sample stems from a study of blood T cell repertoires in COVID-19. Those enrolled, adults aged roughly 18 to 95 years, came from about two dozen US areas. Clinical history reported by participants formed the basis on which cohorts were assigned. Original handling: For nucleated cells, counts were estimated from reference gene primer amplification. Some clones are missing from TCRdb's copy, which holds only in-frame ones; the method was immunoSEQ multiplex PCR. D and trimming come from the DNA, and the V and J calls and clone size come from that table. The sample records approximately 190,000 clones, around 83% being singletons. Germline lookup yields CDR1 SNHLY and CDR2 FYNNEI. This CDR3 is 15 amino acids long. Trimming at V came to 6 bases and at J to 0 bases, leaving 5 bases not matched to a gene.

The V and J genes are TRBV2 and TRBJ1-3, with 7 bases fitting TRBD1. The sample comprised PBMCs or T cells enriched from blood (not recorded which). This TCR came from a middle-aged woman in a cohort exposed to, infected with or recovered from COVID-19 (not recorded which). As DNA, the CDR3 is TGTGCCAGCAGACCGGGACAGCACTCTGGAAACACCATATATTTT. It is translated as CASRPGQHSGNTIYF.